The clone carrying this TCR beta chain was found a few times. What it binds is unknown. As the method for making TCR beta libraries, quantitative 5'-RACE with molecular barcodes was used. TCRdb passed the 5' RACE reads through MiXCR, listing each CDR3 protein once. The sample carries about 540,000 distinct CDR3 sequences, about 12% recorded once. Germline CDR1 is MNHEY and CDR2 is SVGAGI. The length of the CDR3 is 17 residues. V gave up 3 bases and J gave up 0 bases; unmatched junction bases: 8. The source of the sample is a study of CD8 T cells in ankylosing spondylitis. Study-wide results and caveats: Reactive arthritis synovial fluid and blood were previously reported to contain some motif variants. What appeared characteristic of ankylosing spondylitis blood was a TCR beta motif of fewer than ten highly homologous variants. Reported data indicate significant enrichment of disease-linked clones within matched ankylosing spondylitis synovial fluid. Disease-linked clones had a CD8+ phenotype and relatively low frequency in peripheral blood.

This chain uses TRBV6-5 with TRBJ1-3; 7 positions agree with TRBD1. The receptor was isolated from a male donor with ankylosing spondylitis. Sequencing was carried out using blood, either unsorted or a sorted T cell fraction (not recorded which). The CDR3 DNA sequence: TGTGCCAGCAGTTATTCCGGGACAGACCACTCTGGAAACACCATATATTTT. As protein: CASSYSGTDHSGNTIYF.